The T cell receptor (beta chain) described here comes from a study of CD8+ T cells in alopecia areata. For the study at large: The tofacitinib course ran for 6 to 18 months and was followed by 6 months off drug. Percent of scalp involved defined treated patients' severity scores. Whole-study findings and limits: Affected scalp, especially in alopecia totalis/universalis, had a higher clonality than normal scalp did. Scalp sample data also include resident alphabeta T cells from normal skin.

Comments on this clone: Its antigen is unidentified.

Treatment indicated: oral pan-JAK inhibitor, 5-10 mg twice daily. TCR sequencing used cDNA made by reverse transcription of extracted RNA. Repertoires were generated with immunoSEQ multiplex PCR, while TCRdb's copy carries only in-frame clones and drops some. The data contain about 140,000 clones, roughly 86% of them seen just once; the ten biggest clones take up around 14%. The CDR3 consists of 16 residues. The V gene's germline CDR1 is SGHTS and CDR2 YDEGEE. The trim removed 4 bases at V and 5 bases at J, leaving 12 bases unmatched. This TCR derives from a human donor with alopecia areata. The source material was CD8+ T cells sorted from blood, sampled at week 4, from a patient treated with tofacitinib. V is TRBV5-8 and J is TRBJ2-7; 10 bases are a match to TRBD1. The chain's CDR3 is CASSPLTGTGDHEQYF. CDR3 DNA sequence: TGTGCCAGCAGCCCCTTAACCGGGACAGGGGACCACGAGCAGTACTTC.